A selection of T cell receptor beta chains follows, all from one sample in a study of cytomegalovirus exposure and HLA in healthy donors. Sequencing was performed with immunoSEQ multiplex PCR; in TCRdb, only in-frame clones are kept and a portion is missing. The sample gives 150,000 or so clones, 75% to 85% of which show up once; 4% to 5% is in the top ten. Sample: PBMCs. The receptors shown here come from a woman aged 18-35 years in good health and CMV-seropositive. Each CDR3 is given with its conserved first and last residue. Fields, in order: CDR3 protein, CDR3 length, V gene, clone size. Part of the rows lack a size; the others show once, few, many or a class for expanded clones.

cdr3_aa: CAISESTIFRNLSTDTQYF
cdr3_length: 19
v_call: TRBV10-3
clone_size: once

cdr3_aa: CASSLAGLAGLNTGELFF
cdr3_length: 18
v_call: TRBV5-4
clone_size: many

cdr3_aa: CASSPDSQETQYF
cdr3_length: 13
v_call: TRBV5-1
clone_size: .

cdr3_aa: CASSESYISGNTIYF
cdr3_length: 15
v_call: TRBV25-1
clone_size: .

cdr3_aa: CASKESGGGNEQFF
cdr3_length: 14
v_call: TRBV6-4
clone_size: .

cdr3_aa: CASSGSLSGDGYNEQFF
cdr3_length: 17
v_call: TRBV9
clone_size: .

cdr3_aa: CATSRDYSTSRETQYF
cdr3_length: 16
v_call: TRBV15
clone_size: .

cdr3_aa: CATSRDLDRAGGYTF
cdr3_length: 15
v_call: TRBV15
clone_size: .

cdr3_aa: CASSRAGDSPYEQYF
cdr3_length: 15
v_call: TRBV7-9
clone_size: .

cdr3_aa: CASSLRGSSSYEQYF
cdr3_length: 15
v_call: TRBV19
clone_size: .

cdr3_aa: CASSNLQGWNSPLHF
cdr3_length: 15
v_call: TRBV4-3
clone_size: .

cdr3_aa: CASSGHRDRIYYEQYF
cdr3_length: 16
v_call: TRBV28
clone_size: .

cdr3_aa: CASSEAVDRSSYEQYF
cdr3_length: 16
v_call: TRBV6-1
clone_size: .

cdr3_aa: CASSLRDRNYEQYF
cdr3_length: 14
v_call: TRBV5-6
clone_size: .

cdr3_aa: CASSFPRTGKNTEAFF
cdr3_length: 16
v_call: TRBV5-6
clone_size: .

cdr3_aa: CASSEDKNQPQHF
cdr3_length: 13
v_call: TRBV2
clone_size: .

cdr3_aa: CASRAGGYSNQPQHF
cdr3_length: 15
v_call: TRBV6-5
clone_size: .